Only a few counts were recorded for the clone carrying this T cell receptor (beta chain). Treatment: around 19 received Ad26.COV2.S at low or high dose, single or two shots; about five received placebo; per-sample allocation not given. Specimen acquisition occurred on day 63 following the initial vaccine or placebo injection. CDR3 size: 12 residues. Trimming cost V 2 bases and J 7 bases, with 3 bases left between them. Germline CDR1 is MNHEY and CDR2 is SVGAGI. The assay was immunoSEQ multiplex PCR, and TCRdb's table has in-frame clones only and misses some. The sample holds about 410,000 clones, about 89% seen once. The data stem from a study of Ad26.COV2.S vaccination and SARS-CoV-2 variants. In the study overall: Enrollment placed the donor in the COV1001 Ad26.COV2.S trial arm.

This receptor was obtained from a person aged 18-65 years who received the Ad26.COV2.S COVID-19 vaccine or a placebo. Specimen: peripheral blood, collected in a trial of Ad26.COV2.S vaccine versus placebo. The chain recombines TRBV6-5 with TRBJ1-6; D is uncertain. Written as DNA, the CDR3 is TGTGCCAGCAGTTACGAGAATTCACCCCTCCACTTT. It encodes CASSYENSPLHF.